This T cell receptor beta chain is from a study of blood T cell repertoires in COVID-19 (dated by TCRdb to 2018 to 2021). With regard to the full study: Collaborator samples came from the United States, Italy and Spain and covered acute and convalescent phases of COVID-19. Subjects who had been exposed to COVID-19, were actively infected with it, or had recovered from it provided the deeply sampled blood TCRbeta repertoires that made up the dataset. The prospective study material was composed of cDNA or gDNA derived from T cells, B-cell-depleted T cells, or PBMCs. Nearly every sample came with metadata listing a de-identified subject ID, COVID-19 status, age in years and sex. Where HLA class I and class II types were available, the types were taken from metadata supplied by the sample provider, not from assay-based typing. The repertoires were released in a freely available public database intended as a resource for research on the immune response to SARS-CoV-2. The samples were drawn from the first 160 participants of the ongoing ImmuneRACE study and from some 1,300 subjects provided by 6 global collaborators.

Broader findings and caveats from the paper: Clinical and demographic metadata were provided uncurated, with the amount varying by source and participant.

Collaborating institutions collected whole blood in K2EDTA tubes following their own protocols. For TCRbeta analysis, collaborators shipped samples as frozen whole blood, isolated PBMCs, or DNA extracted from either of those sample types. Worth noting for this clone: Its target antigen remains unknown. There are no base qualities to consult, and no much larger clone falls within one base.

Taken from the germline V gene, the CDR1 and CDR2 loops are LGHNA and YSLEER. Including cysteine and phenylalanine, the CDR3 has 15 amino acids. Only CDR3 DNA is held: 45 bases, read in frame from base 1. Trimming removed 3 bases from V and 0 bases from J, leaving 12 bases between the germline ends. TCRbeta CDR3 regions were amplified from genomic DNA using the immunoSEQ Assay, a bias-controlled multiplex PCR. Per the original workflow: The number of nucleated cells in each sample was estimated from the amplification of reference gene primers within the assay. Sequence reads were collapsed and filtered to measure the absolute abundance of every unique TCRbeta CDR3 rearrangement. Productive Simpson clonality was computed per sample as the square root of Simpson's diversity index over productive rearrangements. TCRdb holds this immuneACCESS table with in-frame rearrangements only. Some clones are missing; in checked studies, unresolved V genes explain under half, and the rest has no known cause. The V and J calls and the clone size are those of that table, but D and trimming were determined from the DNA. This sample holds approximately 210,000 clones; roughly four fifths were observed only once. The leading ten clones occupy approximately 12% of the sample.

This clonotype originated in a woman in her thirties or forties with acute or convalescent COVID-19. Sequencing input: peripheral blood. The V and J genes are TRBV4-3 and TRBJ2-7; tentative D gene TRBD1, with 5 bases matching. The CDR3 reads CASSHTPDSSYEQYF. The DNA is as follows: TGCGCCAGCAGCCACACCCCAGACAGCTCCTACGAGCAGTACTTC.